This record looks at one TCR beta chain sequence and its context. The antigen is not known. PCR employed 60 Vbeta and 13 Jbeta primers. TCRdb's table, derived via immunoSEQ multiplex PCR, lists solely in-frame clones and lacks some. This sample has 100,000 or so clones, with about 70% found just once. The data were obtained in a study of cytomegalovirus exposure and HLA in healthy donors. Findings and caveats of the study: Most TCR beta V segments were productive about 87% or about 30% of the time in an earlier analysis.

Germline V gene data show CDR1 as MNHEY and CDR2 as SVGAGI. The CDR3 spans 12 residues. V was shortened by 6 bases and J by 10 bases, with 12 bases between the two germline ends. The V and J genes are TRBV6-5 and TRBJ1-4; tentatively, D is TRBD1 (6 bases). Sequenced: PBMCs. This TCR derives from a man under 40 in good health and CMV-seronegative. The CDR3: CASSEQGVKLFF. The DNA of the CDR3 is TGTGCCAGCAGCGAACAGGGTGTAAAACTGTTTTTT.